A single sample gave rise to the 10 T cell receptor beta chains below, sequenced in a study of T cells in Graves' hyperthyroidism and ophthalmopathy. Amplified regions were TCR beta CDR3 sequences from RNA transcripts. The HTBI primer set was used in a first-round RT-PCR of the TCR CDR3. TCRdb re-called the multiplex PCR reads through MiXCR, storing one row per CDR3 protein. The sample has 200,000 or so distinct CDR3 sequences; about a sixth are singletons. Material for sequencing was blood. The receptor source for this set is a woman aged 45-60 years with Graves' hyperthyroidism.

This clonotype was seen many times. The gene calls are TRBV28 and TRBJ2-5, with 8 positions matching TRBD2. After removal of 3 bases from V and 3 bases from J, the junction contained 18 bases not matched to a gene. This CDR3 has 19 residues. Looked up from germline, CDR1 is MDHEN and CDR2 is SYDVKM. The CDR3 DNA sequence: TGTGCCAGCAGTTTTCCACGGCGGATAATAGCGGGACCCAAAGAGACCCAGTACTTC. It encodes CASSFPRRIIAGPKETQYF.

This clonotype was seen ten or more times. This chain connects TRBV27 to TRBJ2-5; 7 bases align to TRBD1. The trim removed 5 bases at V and 5 bases at J, leaving 11 bases unmatched. Per the germline V gene, CDR1 is MNHEY and CDR2 is SMNVEV (reference sequence). The CDR3 loop spans 15 amino acids. CDR3 residues: CASSPTRQGWETQYF. CDR3 bases: TGTGCCAGCAGTCCCACCAGACAGGGCTGGGAGACCCAGTACTTC.

This clonotype was seen a handful of times. This chain uses TRBV12-5 with TRBJ1-4; 9 nucleotides align to TRBD1. The V segment lost 1 base and the J segment 11 bases; nucleotides outside the gene matches: 2. The CDR3 loop spans 13 amino acids. Germline V gene lookup returns CDR1 LGHNT and CDR2 FRNRAP. This chain's CDR3 is CASGLAGQGKLFF. CDR3 nucleotide sequence: TGTGCTAGTGGTTTGGCAGGACAGGGGAAACTGTTTTTT.

The chain carries TRBV5-6 and TRBJ1-5; no clear D gene. V lost 4 bases, J lost 0 bases, and 8 bases lay in between. The CDR3 has 14 residues. Germline CDR1 reads SGHDT; CDR2 reads YYEEEE. CDR3 loop: CASSGRVSNQPQHF. Written as DNA, the CDR3 is TGTGCCAGCAGCGGGAGGGTTAGCAATCAGCCCCAGCATTTT.

This clonotype was counted many times. This chain connects TRBV6-1 to TRBJ2-3; weak D call: TRBD1 (6 bases). The V end lost 6 bases, the J end lost 0 bases, and 13 bases lay between the germline ends. Germline CDR1 is MNHNS and CDR2 is SASEGT. There are 15 residues in the CDR3. This CDR3 is CASRFLTGSTDTQYF. The DNA for the CDR3 is TGTGCCAGCAGGTTCTTGACAGGAAGCACAGATACGCAGTATTTT.

The V call is TRBV3-1, the J call TRBJ2-1; possibly TRBD2 for D (6 bases). Germline CDR1 and CDR2: LGHDT and YNNKEL (reference sequence). The ends were cut back, 3 bases at V and 0 bases at J, with 12 bases in the middle. This CDR3 has 16 residues. CDR3 loop: CASSQGGLYSYNEQFF. CDR3 DNA sequence: TGTGCCAGCAGCCAGGGGGGTTTATACTCCTACAATGAGCAGTTCTTC.

This clonotype was seen many times. The chain employs TRBV20-1 and TRBJ2-5, with 8 bases identical to TRBD2. With 1 base clipped from V and 5 bases from J, the junction kept 6 bases outside the gene matches. This CDR3 is built from 14 residues. CDR1 and CDR2 (germline): DFQATT, SNEGSKA (reference sequence). DNA for the CDR3: TGCAGTGCTAGAGTAGCGGGGCGCTGGGAGACCCAGTACTTC. The encoded protein is CSARVAGRWETQYF.

The rearrangement links TRBV10-2 to TRBJ2-1; 8 bases are shared with TRBD2. Germline CDR1 WSHSY, CDR2 SAAADI. The CDR3 spans 19 residues. V was clipped by 2 bases and J by 3 bases; unmatched bases: 15. CDR3 coding DNA: TGCGCCAGCAGTGAGGTGCCAAGCGGGAGTATCCGGAACTACAATGAGCAGTTCTTC. Translated: CASSEVPSGSIRNYNEQFF.

In regard to this clonotype: A much bigger clone sits one base away, suggesting this may be a read error. CDR3 nucleotides: TGTGCCAGTAGTATATCGCGGGAGGCCCTGTACAATGAGCAGCTCTTC. It specifies CASSISREALYNEQLF. V is TRBV19 and J is TRBJ2-1, with 8 bases lining up with TRBD2. In germline, CDR1 is LNHDA, CDR2 SQIVND (reference sequence). The CDR3 extends over 16 amino acids.

Details on this clonotype: This CDR3 fails to terminate in the conserved phenylalanine or tryptophan, so it likely reflects a read error. V is TRBV6-2 or TRBV6-3 and J is TRBJ2-1; D ambiguous. Germline loops: CDR1 MNHEY, CDR2 SVGEGT. The CDR3 consists of 14 residues. With 4 bases removed from V and 3 bases from J, the gap between germline ends came to 10 bases. This CDR3 reads CASSLSNLYNEQFL. The CDR3 coding sequence is TGTGCCAGCAGTTTAAGTAACCTCTACAATGAGCAGTTCTTA.